A selection of T cell receptor beta chains follows, all from one sample in a study of blood T cells in healthy people across ages. TCRdb recomputed calls from the 5' RACE reads with MiXCR, one row per CDR3 protein. This table holds fewer than 1.5 million distinct CDR3 sequences, around two fifths found once. The sample comprised blood. These receptor sequences come from a woman under 30 in good health. Each CDR3 is given with its conserved first and last residue. Fields, in order: D gene, CDR3 length, V gene, clone size, J gene, CDR3 protein, CDR3 DNA. A D gene is named only where the DNA matches it firmly. Expanded clones get a size class; other rows say once, few or many, or leave the size out.

d_gene: .; len: 16; v_gene: TRBV5-1; abundance: .; j_gene: TRBJ2-2; CDR3aa: CASSKTAIANTGELFF; CDR3nt: TGCGCCAGCAGCAAGACTGCAATCGCGAACACCGGGGAGCTGTTTTTT
d_gene: .; len: 15; v_gene: TRBV20-1; abundance: .; j_gene: TRBJ2-3; CDR3aa: CSARDQGGFADTQYF; CDR3nt: TGCAGTGCTAGAGATCAGGGGGGCTTCGCAGATACGCAGTATTTT
d_gene: .; len: 10; v_gene: TRBV20-1; abundance: .; j_gene: TRBJ2-5; CDR3aa: CSARLGQQYF; CDR3nt: TGCAGTGCTAGACTTGGCCAGCAGTACTTC
d_gene: TRBD2; len: 17; v_gene: TRBV4-2; abundance: few; j_gene: TRBJ2-1; CDR3aa: CASSQAGLAGPVNEQFF; CDR3nt: TGTGCCAGCAGCCAAGCGGGACTAGCGGGGCCTGTCAATGAGCAGTTCTTC
d_gene: TRBD1; len: 14; v_gene: TRBV6-1; abundance: .; j_gene: TRBJ1-2; CDR3aa: CASSPRDRDYGHTF; CDR3nt: TGTGCCAGCAGTCCCCGGGACAGGGACTATGGCCACACCTTC
d_gene: TRBD2; len: 15; v_gene: TRBV9; abundance: .; j_gene: TRBJ2-7; CDR3aa: CASSASGGESYEQYF; CDR3nt: TGTGCCAGCAGCGCTTCGGGGGGTGAGAGCTACGAGCAGTACTTC
d_gene: .; len: 16; v_gene: TRBV6-6; abundance: .; j_gene: TRBJ1-1; CDR3aa: CASSYSPGVVNTEAFF; CDR3nt: TGTGCCAGCAGTTACTCACCAGGGGTGGTGAACACTGAAGCTTTCTTT
d_gene: .; len: 14; v_gene: TRBV7-2; abundance: .; j_gene: TRBJ2-3; CDR3aa: CASSAGQIKDTQYF; CDR3nt: TGTGCCAGCAGCGCAGGACAGATCAAGGATACGCAGTATTTT
d_gene: TRBD2; len: 17; v_gene: TRBV20-1; abundance: few; j_gene: TRBJ2-7; CDR3aa: CSARDQLGSGRLYEQYF; CDR3nt: TGCAGTGCTAGAGATCAACTTGGGAGCGGGAGGCTTTACGAGCAGTACTTC
d_gene: .; len: 15; v_gene: TRBV12-3/TRBV12-4; abundance: .; j_gene: TRBJ1-1; CDR3aa: CASSLGHPMDTEAFF; CDR3nt: TGTGCCAGCAGCCTCGGACACCCCATGGACACTGAAGCTTTCTTT
d_gene: .; len: 12; v_gene: TRBV6-5; abundance: few; j_gene: TRBJ2-1; CDR3aa: CASSPDRFEQFF; CDR3nt: TGTGCCAGCAGCCCCGACCGTTTTGAGCAGTTCTTC
d_gene: TRBD1; len: 14; v_gene: TRBV12-3/TRBV12-4; abundance: once; j_gene: TRBJ1-5; CDR3aa: CASTQGGPGQPQHF; CDR3nt: TGTGCCAGCACCCAGGGGGGCCCTGGCCAGCCCCAGCATTTT
d_gene: TRBD2; len: 16; v_gene: TRBV4-1; abundance: .; j_gene: TRBJ2-5; CDR3aa: CASRPPPASGINEQYF; CDR3nt: TGCGCCAGCAGACCCCCTCCGGCTAGCGGGATAAATGAGCAGTACTTC
d_gene: .; len: 16; v_gene: TRBV10-3; abundance: .; j_gene: TRBJ1-6; CDR3aa: CAISDPGADNNSPLHF; CDR3nt: TGTGCCATCAGCGACCCCGGGGCAGATAATAATTCACCCCTCCACTTT
d_gene: TRBD1; len: 14; v_gene: TRBV12-3/TRBV12-4; abundance: .; j_gene: TRBJ1-1; CDR3aa: CASLNRGKGTEAFF; CDR3nt: TGTGCCAGTTTAAACAGGGGCAAGGGCACTGAAGCTTTCTTT
d_gene: TRBD1; len: 15; v_gene: TRBV7-2; abundance: .; j_gene: TRBJ2-1; CDR3aa: CASSLMGQYLDEQFF; CDR3nt: TGTGCCAGCAGCTTGATGGGACAGTATCTCGATGAGCAGTTCTTC
d_gene: .; len: 14; v_gene: TRBV27; abundance: .; j_gene: TRBJ1-1; CDR3aa: CASSPYEGGTEAFF; CDR3nt: TGTGCCAGCAGTCCTTATGAGGGGGGTACTGAAGCTTTCTTT
d_gene: .; len: 16; v_gene: TRBV20-1; abundance: .; j_gene: TRBJ1-2; CDR3aa: CSARGEGQSYPGGYTF; CDR3nt: TGCAGTGCTAGAGGAGAGGGCCAATCCTACCCGGGTGGCTACACCTTC
d_gene: .; len: 12; v_gene: TRBV6-1; abundance: .; j_gene: TRBJ1-5; CDR3aa: CASQGANQPQHF; CDR3nt: TGTGCCAGTCAGGGAGCCAATCAGCCCCAGCATTTT
d_gene: .; len: 13; v_gene: TRBV18; abundance: .; j_gene: TRBJ2-5; CDR3aa: CASSLRTDNEQYF; CDR3nt: TGTGCCAGCTCACTACGGACGGACAATGAGCAGTACTTC
d_gene: TRBD2; len: 14; v_gene: TRBV12-3/TRBV12-4; abundance: .; j_gene: TRBJ2-1; CDR3aa: CASILGLAYNEQFF; CDR3nt: TGTGCCAGCATCCTGGGACTAGCCTACAATGAGCAGTTCTTC
d_gene: TRBD2; len: 16; v_gene: TRBV6-2/TRBV6-3; abundance: .; j_gene: TRBJ2-3; CDR3aa: CASSSATSGRADTQYF; CDR3nt: TGTGCCAGCAGTTCCGCCACTAGCGGGAGAGCAGATACGCAGTATTTT
d_gene: TRBD1; len: 15; v_gene: TRBV5-5; abundance: .; j_gene: TRBJ2-7; CDR3aa: CASSFTTGGIYEQYF; CDR3nt: TGTGCCAGCAGCTTTACAACAGGGGGAATCTACGAGCAGTACTTC
d_gene: TRBD1; len: 16; v_gene: TRBV20-1; abundance: .; j_gene: TRBJ2-5; CDR3aa: CSARDRRDRGLETQYF; CDR3nt: TGCAGTGCTAGAGATAGGCGGGACAGGGGGTTAGAGACCCAGTACTTC
d_gene: .; len: 16; v_gene: TRBV20-1; abundance: .; j_gene: TRBJ2-1; CDR3aa: CSARDLRGHPYNEQFF; CDR3nt: TGCAGTGCTAGAGATTTGCGGGGTCACCCCTACAATGAGCAGTTCTTC
d_gene: .; len: 15; v_gene: TRBV9; abundance: once; j_gene: TRBJ2-1; CDR3aa: CASSVETGSYNEQFF; CDR3nt: TGTGCCAGCAGCGTAGAGACTGGCTCCTACAATGAGCAGTTCTTC
d_gene: TRBD1; len: 16; v_gene: TRBV5-1; abundance: few; j_gene: TRBJ1-2; CDR3aa: CASSESTGAPFYGYTF; CDR3nt: TGCGCCAGCAGCGAGTCGACAGGGGCGCCATTCTATGGCTACACCTTC
d_gene: .; len: 13; v_gene: TRBV5-1; abundance: .; j_gene: TRBJ2-1; CDR3aa: CASSWGLASEQFF; CDR3nt: TGCGCCAGCAGCTGGGGGCTAGCGAGTGAGCAGTTCTTC
d_gene: TRBD2; len: 16; v_gene: TRBV27; abundance: few; j_gene: TRBJ2-7; CDR3aa: CASSLDGTSGGYEQYF; CDR3nt: TGTGCCAGCAGTTTAGACGGGACTAGCGGGGGCTACGAGCAGTACTTC
d_gene: .; len: 12; v_gene: TRBV20-1; abundance: once; j_gene: TRBJ1-5; CDR3aa: CSARAWGQPQNF; CDR3nt: TGCAGTGCTAGGGCTTGGGGTCAGCCCCAGAATTTT
d_gene: .; len: 15; v_gene: TRBV21-1; abundance: many; j_gene: TRBJ1-5; CDR3aa: CASRTQGMRGQPQHF; CDR3nt: TGTGCCAGCAGGACACAGGGGATGAGAGGTCAGCCCCAGCATTTT
d_gene: .; len: 14; v_gene: TRBV3-1; abundance: .; j_gene: TRBJ2-2; CDR3aa: CASSQGERTGELFF; CDR3nt: TGTGCCAGCAGCCAAGGAGAGAGGACCGGGGAGCTGTTTTTT
d_gene: TRBD1; len: 11; v_gene: TRBV7-2; abundance: few; j_gene: TRBJ2-3; CDR3aa: CASSPGQGGYF; CDR3nt: TGTGCCAGCAGCCCCGGACAGGGGGGGTATTTT
d_gene: TRBD2; len: 16; v_gene: TRBV13; abundance: once; j_gene: TRBJ2-7; CDR3aa: CTSSFGLAGTSYEQYF; CDR3nt: TGTACCAGCAGTTTCGGACTAGCGGGGACCTCCTACGAGCAGTACTTC
d_gene: .; len: 14; v_gene: TRBV10-3; abundance: .; j_gene: TRBJ2-7; CDR3aa: CAISGTPSSYEQYF; CDR3nt: TGTGCCATCTCCGGGACACCGAGCTCCTACGAGCAGTACTTC
d_gene: .; len: 16; v_gene: TRBV6-1; abundance: .; j_gene: TRBJ1-2; CDR3aa: CASSEAATGLIYGYTF; CDR3nt: TGTGCCAGCAGTGAAGCGGCCACAGGCTTAATCTATGGCTACACCTTC
d_gene: TRBD1; len: 15; v_gene: TRBV30; abundance: .; j_gene: TRBJ1-3; CDR3aa: CAWSVGQGVGNTIYF; CDR3nt: TGTGCCTGGAGTGTCGGACAGGGGGTTGGAAACACCATATATTTT
d_gene: .; len: 14; v_gene: TRBV6-1; abundance: few; j_gene: TRBJ2-7; CDR3aa: CASSEYSQDGEQYF; CDR3nt: TGTGCCAGCAGTGAATACTCCCAGGACGGCGAGCAGTACTTC
d_gene: .; len: 15; v_gene: TRBV6-1; abundance: .; j_gene: TRBJ1-5; CDR3aa: CASRSTGGGWQPQHF; CDR3nt: TGTGCCAGCAGATCAACAGGTGGGGGTTGGCAGCCCCAGCATTTT
d_gene: .; len: 15; v_gene: TRBV7-8; abundance: .; j_gene: TRBJ2-1; CDR3aa: CASSQYTFGYNEQFF; CDR3nt: TGTGCCAGCAGCCAATACACCTTCGGCTACAATGAGCAGTTCTTC
d_gene: TRBD1; len: 12; v_gene: TRBV20-1; abundance: many; j_gene: TRBJ1-2; CDR3aa: CSAPTGTYGYTF; CDR3nt: TGCAGTGCTCCGACAGGGACCTATGGCTACACCTTC
d_gene: .; len: 15; v_gene: TRBV5-1; abundance: few; j_gene: TRBJ2-7; CDR3aa: CASRSDGGVTYEQYF; CDR3nt: TGCGCCAGCAGATCAGACGGGGGAGTTACCTACGAGCAGTACTTC
d_gene: TRBD2; len: 16; v_gene: TRBV7-7; abundance: .; j_gene: TRBJ2-1; CDR3aa: CASSPIHGGTYNEQFF; CDR3nt: TGTGCTAGCAGCCCAATCCACGGGGGGACTTACAATGAGCAGTTCTTC
d_gene: .; len: 17; v_gene: TRBV4-1; abundance: once; j_gene: TRBJ1-5; CDR3aa: CASGQDRNPYSNQPQHF; CDR3nt: TGCGCCAGCGGCCAAGACAGAAACCCCTATAGCAATCAGCCCCAGCATTTT
d_gene: .; len: 15; v_gene: TRBV5-1; abundance: .; j_gene: TRBJ2-3; CDR3aa: CASSFEDFPLDTQYF; CDR3nt: TGCGCCAGCAGCTTTGAAGACTTCCCATTAGATACGCAGTATTTT
d_gene: TRBD2; len: 17; v_gene: TRBV28; abundance: .; j_gene: TRBJ2-3; CDR3aa: CASSFLPPSGSTDTQYF; CDR3nt: TGTGCCAGCAGTTTCCTCCCCCCTAGCGGGAGCACAGATACGCAGTATTTT